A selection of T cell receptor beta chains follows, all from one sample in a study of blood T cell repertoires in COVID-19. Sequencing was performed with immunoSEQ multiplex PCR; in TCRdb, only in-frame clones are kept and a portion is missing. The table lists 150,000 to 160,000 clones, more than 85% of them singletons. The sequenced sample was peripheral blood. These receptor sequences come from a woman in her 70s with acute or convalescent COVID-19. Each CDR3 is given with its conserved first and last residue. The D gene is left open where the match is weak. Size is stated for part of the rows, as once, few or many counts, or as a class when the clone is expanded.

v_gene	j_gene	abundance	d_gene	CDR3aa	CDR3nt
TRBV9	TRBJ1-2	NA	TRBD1	CASSAETGGAFGSTF	TGTGCCAGCAGCGCGGAGACAGGGGGCGCATTCGGCAGCACCTTC
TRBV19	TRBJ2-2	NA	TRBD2	CASSIGRVTGELFF	TGTGCCAGTAGTATTGGGAGGGTAACCGGGGAGCTGTTTTTT
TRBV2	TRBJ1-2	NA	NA	CASSADTNYGYTF	TGTGCCAGCAGCGCAGACACGAACTATGGCTACACCTTC
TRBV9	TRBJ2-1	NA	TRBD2	CASSVDLAGGPEQFF	TGTGCCAGCAGCGTAGACTTGGCGGGGGGGCCTGAGCAGTTCTTC
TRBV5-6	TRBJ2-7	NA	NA	CASSGEQGPYEQYF	TGTGCCAGCAGCGGAGAACAGGGACCCTACGAGCAGTACTTC
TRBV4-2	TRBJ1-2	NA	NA	CASSQYQGENGYTF	TGTGCCAGCAGCCAATATCAGGGTGAGAACGGCTACACCTTC
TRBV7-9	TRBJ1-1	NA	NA	CASSLIMNTEAFF	TGTGCCAGCAGCTTAATCATGAACACTGAAGCTTTCTTT
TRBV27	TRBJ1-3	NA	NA	CASRKIPGPGNTIYF	TGTGCCAGCAGGAAAATCCCCGGTCCTGGAAACACCATATATTTT
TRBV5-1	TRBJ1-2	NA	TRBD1	CASSLDGQGMADGYTF	TGCGCCAGCAGCTTGGACGGACAGGGAATGGCTGATGGCTACACCTTC
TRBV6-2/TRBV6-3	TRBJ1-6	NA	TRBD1	CASSPWTGHSPLHF	TGTGCCAGCAGTCCCTGGACAGGCCATTCACCCCTCCACTTT
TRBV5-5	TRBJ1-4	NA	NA	CASSLATTNEKLFF	TGTGCCAGCAGCTTGGCAACAACTAATGAAAAACTGTTTTTT
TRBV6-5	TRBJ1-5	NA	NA	CASSYSPGYQPQHF	TGTGCCAGCAGTTACTCGCCAGGGTATCAGCCCCAGCATTTT
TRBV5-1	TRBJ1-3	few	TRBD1	CASSLRDRVTSSSGNTIYF	TGCGCCAGCAGCCTCCGGGACAGGGTTACCTCAAGCTCTGGAAACACCATATATTTT
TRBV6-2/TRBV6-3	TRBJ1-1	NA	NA	CASSYSIGGARAFF	TGTGCCAGCAGTTACTCGATTGGGGGCGCGAGAGCTTTCTTT
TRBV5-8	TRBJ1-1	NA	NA	CASSSLVAFF	TGTGCCAGCAGCTCCCTAGTAGCTTTCTTT
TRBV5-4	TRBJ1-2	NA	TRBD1	CASSSVGTAYGYTF	TGTGCCAGCAGCTCAGTAGGGACAGCCTATGGCTACACCTTC
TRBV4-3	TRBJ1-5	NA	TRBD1	CASSRRQGAGQPQHF	TGCGCCAGCAGCCGGCGACAGGGGGCAGGTCAGCCCCAGCATTTT
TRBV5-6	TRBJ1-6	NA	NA	CASSLAAGLYNSPLHF	TGTGCCAGCAGCTTGGCGGCAGGGCTGTATAATTCACCCCTCCACTTT
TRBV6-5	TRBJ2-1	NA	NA	CASSSPNQGNEQFF	TGTGCCAGCAGTTCTCCTAACCAGGGGAATGAGCAGTTCTTC
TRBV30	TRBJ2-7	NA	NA	CAVGTGFSYEQYF	TGTGCCGTCGGCACGGGTTTCTCCTACGAGCAGTACTTC
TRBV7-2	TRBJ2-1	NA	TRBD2	CASSLGTSGTTEQFF	TGTGCCAGCAGCTTAGGGACTAGCGGGACTACTGAGCAGTTCTTC
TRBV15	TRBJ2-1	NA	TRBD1	CATSSSFGRVRGKSYNEQFF	TGTGCCACCAGCAGCAGTTTCGGCCGTGTCAGGGGGAAATCCTACAATGAGCAGTTCTTC
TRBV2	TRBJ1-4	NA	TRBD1	CASSERTGAVEKLFF	TGTGCCAGCAGTGAGCGGACAGGGGCGGTTGAAAAACTGTTTTTT
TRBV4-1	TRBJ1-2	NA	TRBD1	CASSQVLQGAFMNYGYTF	TGCGCCAGCAGCCAAGTTCTACAGGGGGCGTTTATGAACTATGGCTACACCTTC
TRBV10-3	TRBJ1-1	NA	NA	CAIRKQENLAEAFF	TGTGCCATCAGGAAACAGGAAAATTTAGCTGAAGCTTTCTTT
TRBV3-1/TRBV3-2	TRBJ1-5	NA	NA	CASSQGDSRNQPQHF	TGTGCCAGCAGCCAAGGAGACAGCCGCAATCAGCCCCAGCATTTT
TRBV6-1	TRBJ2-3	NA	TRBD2	CASSEVGGAGDTDTQYF	TGTGCCAGCAGTGAAGTAGGCGGGGCGGGGGACACAGATACGCAGTATTTT
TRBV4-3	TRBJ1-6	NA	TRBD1	CASSQDPGTGNSPLHF	TGCGCCAGCAGCCAAGATCCAGGGACAGGGAATTCACCCCTCCACTTT
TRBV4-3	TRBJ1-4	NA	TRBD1	CASSQAAGGLGEKLFF	TGCGCCAGCAGCCAAGCAGCAGGGGGATTGGGTGAAAAACTGTTTTTT
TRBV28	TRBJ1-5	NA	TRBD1	CASSLSDRVGQPQHF	TGTGCCAGCAGTTTATCGGACAGGGTCGGTCAGCCCCAGCATTTT
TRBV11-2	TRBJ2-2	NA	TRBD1	CASGPDRGRRSTGELFF	TGTGCCAGCGGACCGGACAGGGGGCGCAGGAGCACCGGGGAGCTGTTTTTT
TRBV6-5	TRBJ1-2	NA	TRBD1	CASSYRTGGGIYGYTF	TGTGCCAGCAGTTACCGGACAGGGGGCGGCATCTATGGCTACACCTTC
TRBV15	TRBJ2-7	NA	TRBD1	CATSRGTGAGSYEQYF	TGTGCCACCAGCAGGGGAACAGGGGCCGGCTCCTACGAGCAGTACTTC
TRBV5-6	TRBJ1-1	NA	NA	CASSSGTPNTEAFF	TGTGCCAGCAGCTCCGGGACACCGAACACTGAAGCTTTCTTT
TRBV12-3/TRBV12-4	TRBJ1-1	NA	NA	CASSLDRVTEAFF	TGTGCCAGCAGTTTAGACAGGGTCACTGAAGCTTTCTTT
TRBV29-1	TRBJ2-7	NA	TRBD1	CSVEGGTDLPTYEQYF	TGCAGCGTTGAAGGAGGGACAGACCTCCCCACCTACGAGCAGTACTTC
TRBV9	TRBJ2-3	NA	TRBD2	CASSPPSGPSGDADTQYF	TGTGCCAGCAGCCCCCCCTCCGGGCCTAGCGGGGACGCAGATACGCAGTATTTT
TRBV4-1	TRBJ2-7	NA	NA	CASSQEPISGVGEQYF	TGCGCCAGCAGCCAAGAGCCCATCTCGGGGGTTGGGGAGCAGTACTTC
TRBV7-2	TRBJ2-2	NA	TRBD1	CASSSGRTGTGELFF	TGTGCCAGCAGCTCGGGGAGGACAGGGACCGGGGAGCTGTTTTTT
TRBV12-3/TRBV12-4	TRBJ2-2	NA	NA	CASSFVTGELFF	TGTGCCAGCAGTTTCGTAACCGGGGAGCTGTTTTTT
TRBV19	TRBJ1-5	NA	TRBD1	CASSTGGYSNQPQHF	TGTGCCAGTAGCACAGGGGGTTATAGCAATCAGCCCCAGCATTTT
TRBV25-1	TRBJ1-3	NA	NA	CPEDRASGNTIYF	TGTCCTGAGGACAGAGCCTCTGGAAACACCATATATTTT
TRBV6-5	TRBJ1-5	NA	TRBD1	CASSSGQGSNQPQHF	TGTGCCAGCAGCAGCGGACAGGGGAGCAATCAGCCCCAGCATTTT
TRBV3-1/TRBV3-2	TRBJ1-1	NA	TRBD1	CASTPGQANTEAFF	TGTGCCAGCACCCCGGGACAGGCGAACACTGAAGCTTTCTTT
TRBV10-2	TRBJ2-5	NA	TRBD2	CASSQTSGAGAQYF	TGCGCCAGCAGTCAGACTAGCGGGGCCGGGGCCCAGTACTTC
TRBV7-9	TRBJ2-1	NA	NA	CASSFKDGGAVKNEQFF	TGTGCCAGCAGCTTCAAGGATGGGGGGGCAGTTAAGAATGAGCAGTTCTTC
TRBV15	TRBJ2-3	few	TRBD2	CATSIGGGGADTQYF	TGTGCCACCAGCATAGGTGGCGGGGGAGCAGATACGCAGTATTTT
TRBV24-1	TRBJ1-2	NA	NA	CATSDPTDPYGYTF	TGTGCCACCAGTGACCCCACAGACCCCTATGGCTACACCTTC
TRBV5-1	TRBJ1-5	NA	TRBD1	CASSLGDREGQPQHF	TGCGCCAGCAGCTTGGGGGACAGGGAAGGGCAGCCCCAGCATTTT
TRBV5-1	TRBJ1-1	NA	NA	CASSLGGALAGTEAFF	TGCGCCAGCAGCTTGGGTGGGGCCCTGGCGGGAACTGAAGCTTTCTTT
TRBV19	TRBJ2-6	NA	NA	CATTQGYSGANVLTF	TGTGCCACCACACAGGGATACTCTGGGGCCAACGTCCTGACTTTC
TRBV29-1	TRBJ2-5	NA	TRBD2	CSVAPGGGGQETQYF	TGCAGCGTTGCCCCCGGCGGGGGGGGGCAAGAGACCCAGTACTTC
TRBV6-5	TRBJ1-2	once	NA	CASALTRDSNYGYTF	TGTGCCAGCGCCCTTACTCGGGATTCTAACTATGGCTACACCTTC
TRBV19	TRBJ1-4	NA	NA	CASSIEPGLWEKLFF	TGTGCCAGTAGTATTGAGCCCGGGTTATGGGAAAAACTGTTTTTT
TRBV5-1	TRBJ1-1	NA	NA	CASSERVGGTEAFF	TGCGCCAGCAGTGAAAGGGTCGGGGGTACTGAAGCTTTCTTT